The clone carrying this T cell receptor (beta chain) was observed a handful of times. Antigen: not known. The data belong to a study of CD8+ T cells in alopecia areata. Following extraction, RNA underwent reverse transcription to cDNA, which served as the sequencing template. Some clones are missing from TCRdb's copy, which holds only in-frame ones; the method was immunoSEQ multiplex PCR. The sample comprises roughly 230,000 clones, 40% to 45% of which are singletons, and around 2.5% rests with the top ten. Treatment described: oral pan-JAK inhibitor, 5-10 mg twice daily. The CDR3 is 12 residues long. CDR1 is SGHTA, CDR2 FQGNSA, per germline. Trimming took off 2 bases at V and 11 bases at J, with 10 bases between the two ends. General study findings and limits: Under tofacitinib, numerous expanded lesional clonotypes remained detectable in scalp and blood.

The V call is TRBV7-2, the J call TRBJ1-5; no clear D. This TCR was recovered from a human donor with alopecia areata. The material was CD4+ T cells sorted from blood, obtained at roughly week 36, from a patient treated with tofacitinib. For the CDR3, the DNA is TGTGCCAGCAGCTTAAATGCCGAGGCCCAGCATTTT. Its protein is CASSLNAEAQHF.